This TCR beta chain was identified in a study of blood T cells in healthy people across ages. Notes on the study in general: Total diversity from one million sequenced T cells was likely underestimated. Because donor CMV status was unknown, expanded clonotype changes were possibly confounded. Correlation between TCR beta diversity and naive T cell percentage was strong.

Alongside a J-beta primer mix, a sample-barcoded 5' primer served in a second PCR lasting about 7 to 11 cycles. With 12 random nucleotides, a template-switch adaptor tagged each individual cDNA molecule. TCRdb reprocessed the 5' RACE reads with MiXCR, giving one entry per CDR3 protein. The sample carries roughly 2 million distinct CDR3 sequences, around half recorded once. The germline gives CDR1 MGHRA, CDR2 YSYEKL. V was pared by 5 bases and J by 5 bases, with 13 bases between. The CDR3 length is 14 residues. As regards this clonotype: What it binds is unknown.

The clonotype originates from a woman between 40 and 50 years old in good health. The chain has TRBV4-1 and TRBJ2-1, with D unclear. The sample taken for sequencing was blood. The CDR3 here is CASSLVIRDNEQFF. The CDR3 DNA reads as TGCGCCAGCAGCTTGGTAATAAGAGACAATGAGCAGTTCTTC.